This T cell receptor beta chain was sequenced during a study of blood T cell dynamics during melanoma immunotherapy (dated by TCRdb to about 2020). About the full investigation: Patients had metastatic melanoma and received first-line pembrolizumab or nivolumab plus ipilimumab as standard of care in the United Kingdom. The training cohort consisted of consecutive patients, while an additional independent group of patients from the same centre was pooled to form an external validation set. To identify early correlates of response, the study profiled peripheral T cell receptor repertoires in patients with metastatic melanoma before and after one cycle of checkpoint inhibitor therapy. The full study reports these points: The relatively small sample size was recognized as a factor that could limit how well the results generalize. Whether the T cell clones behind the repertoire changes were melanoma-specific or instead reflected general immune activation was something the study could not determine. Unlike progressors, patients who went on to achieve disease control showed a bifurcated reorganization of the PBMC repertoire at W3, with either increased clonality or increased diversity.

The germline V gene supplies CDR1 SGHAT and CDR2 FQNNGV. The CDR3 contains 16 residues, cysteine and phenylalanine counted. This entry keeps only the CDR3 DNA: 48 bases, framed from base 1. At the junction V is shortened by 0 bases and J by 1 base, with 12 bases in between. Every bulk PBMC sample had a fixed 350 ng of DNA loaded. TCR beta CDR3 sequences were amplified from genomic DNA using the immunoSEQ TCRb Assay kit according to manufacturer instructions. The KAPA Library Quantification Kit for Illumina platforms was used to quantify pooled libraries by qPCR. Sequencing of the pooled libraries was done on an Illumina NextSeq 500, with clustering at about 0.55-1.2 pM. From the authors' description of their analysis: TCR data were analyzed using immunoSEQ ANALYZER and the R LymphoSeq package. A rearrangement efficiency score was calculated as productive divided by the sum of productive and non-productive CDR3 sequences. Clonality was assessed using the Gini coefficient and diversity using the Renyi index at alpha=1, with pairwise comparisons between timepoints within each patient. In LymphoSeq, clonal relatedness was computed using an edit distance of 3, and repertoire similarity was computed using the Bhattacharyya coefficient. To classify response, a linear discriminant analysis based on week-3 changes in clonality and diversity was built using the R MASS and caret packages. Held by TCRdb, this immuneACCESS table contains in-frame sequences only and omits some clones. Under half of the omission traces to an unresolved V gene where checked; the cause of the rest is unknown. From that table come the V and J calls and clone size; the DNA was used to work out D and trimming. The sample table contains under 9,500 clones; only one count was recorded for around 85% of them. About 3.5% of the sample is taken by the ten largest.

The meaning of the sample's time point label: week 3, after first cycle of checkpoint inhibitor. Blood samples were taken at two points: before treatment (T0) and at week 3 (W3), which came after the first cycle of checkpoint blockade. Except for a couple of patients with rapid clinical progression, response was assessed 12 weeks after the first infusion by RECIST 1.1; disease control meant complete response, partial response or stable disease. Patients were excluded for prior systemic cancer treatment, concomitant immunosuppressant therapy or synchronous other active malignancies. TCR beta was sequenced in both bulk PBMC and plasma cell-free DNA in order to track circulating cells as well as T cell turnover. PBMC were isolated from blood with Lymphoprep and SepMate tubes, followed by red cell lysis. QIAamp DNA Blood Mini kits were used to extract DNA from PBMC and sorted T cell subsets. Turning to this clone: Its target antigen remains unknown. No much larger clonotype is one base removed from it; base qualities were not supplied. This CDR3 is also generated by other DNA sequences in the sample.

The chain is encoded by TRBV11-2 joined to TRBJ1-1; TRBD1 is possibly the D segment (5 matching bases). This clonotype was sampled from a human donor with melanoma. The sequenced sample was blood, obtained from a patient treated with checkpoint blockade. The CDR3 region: CASSLEFGARNTEAFF. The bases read TGTGCCAGCAGCTTAGAATTTGGGGCTCGGAACACTGAAGCTTTCTTT.